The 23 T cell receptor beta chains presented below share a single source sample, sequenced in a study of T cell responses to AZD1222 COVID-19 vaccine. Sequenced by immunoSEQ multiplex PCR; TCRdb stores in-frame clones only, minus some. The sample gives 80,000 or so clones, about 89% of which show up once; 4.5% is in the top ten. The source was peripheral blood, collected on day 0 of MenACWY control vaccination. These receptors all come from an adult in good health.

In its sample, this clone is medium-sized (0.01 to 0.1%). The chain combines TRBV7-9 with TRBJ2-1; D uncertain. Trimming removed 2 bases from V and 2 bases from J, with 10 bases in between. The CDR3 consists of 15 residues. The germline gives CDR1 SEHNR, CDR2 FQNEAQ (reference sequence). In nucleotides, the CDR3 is TGTGCCAGCAGCTTAATGGGAAGTCCCTACAATGAGCAGTTCTTC. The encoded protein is CASSLMGSPYNEQFF.

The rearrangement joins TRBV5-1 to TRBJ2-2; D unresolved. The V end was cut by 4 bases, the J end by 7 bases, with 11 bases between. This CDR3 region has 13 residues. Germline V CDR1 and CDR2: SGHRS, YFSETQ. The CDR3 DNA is TGCGCCAGCAGCCTCCCGGGTGACGGGGAGCTGTTTTTT. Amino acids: CASSLPGDGELFF.

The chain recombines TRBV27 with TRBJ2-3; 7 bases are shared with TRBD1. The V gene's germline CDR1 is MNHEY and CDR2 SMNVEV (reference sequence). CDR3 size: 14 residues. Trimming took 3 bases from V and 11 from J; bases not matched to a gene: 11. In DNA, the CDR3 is TGTGCCAGCAGTTTTAACAGGGGAAAGGTGGGGCAGTATTTT. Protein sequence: CASSFNRGKVGQYF.

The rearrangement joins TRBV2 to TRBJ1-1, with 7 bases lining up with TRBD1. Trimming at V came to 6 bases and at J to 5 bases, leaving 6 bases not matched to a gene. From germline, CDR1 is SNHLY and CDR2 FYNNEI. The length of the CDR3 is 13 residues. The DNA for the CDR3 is TGTGCCAGCAGCCGACAGGGAAAAACTGAAGCTTTCTTT. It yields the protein CASSRQGKTEAFF.

The CDR3 is CASSYSGGKANEKLFF. The DNA for the CDR3 is TGTGCCAGCAGTTACTCGGGAGGCAAAGCTAATGAAAAACTGTTTTTT. The gene calls are TRBV6-5 and TRBJ1-4; D is uncertain. The CDR3 has 16 residues. Germline assignment: CDR1 MNHEY and CDR2 SVGAGI. V lost 0 bases to trimming and J lost 3 bases, with 11 bases between them.

Here the CDR3 DNA reads TGCGCCAGCAGCCAAGATTGGGCAGGGTTAGGGAATGAAAAACTGTTTTTT. This gives the protein CASSQDWAGLGNEKLFF. The V gene is TRBV4-3, the J gene TRBJ1-4; D perhaps matches TRBD1 (5 bases). Trimming cost V 0 bases and J 5 bases, with 16 bases left between them. Germline V gives CDR1 LGHNA, CDR2 YSLEER. There are 17 residues in the CDR3.

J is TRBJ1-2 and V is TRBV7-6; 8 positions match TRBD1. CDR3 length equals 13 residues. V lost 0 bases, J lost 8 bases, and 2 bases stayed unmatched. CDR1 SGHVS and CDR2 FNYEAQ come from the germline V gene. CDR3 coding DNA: TGTGCCAGCAGCTTAGCACAGGGGGGAGGCTACACCTTC. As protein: CASSLAQGGGYTF.

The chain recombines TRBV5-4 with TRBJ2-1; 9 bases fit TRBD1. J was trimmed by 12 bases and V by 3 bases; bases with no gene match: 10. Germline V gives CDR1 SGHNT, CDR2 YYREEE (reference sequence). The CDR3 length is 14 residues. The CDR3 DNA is TGTGCCAGCAGCTCACAGGGGGCAACTATCCGGCAGTTCTTC. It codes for CASSSQGATIRQFF.

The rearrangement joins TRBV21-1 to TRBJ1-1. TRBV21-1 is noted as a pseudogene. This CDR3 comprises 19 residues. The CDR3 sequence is CASSKERDLRGGVGTEAFF. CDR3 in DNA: TGTGCCAGCAGCAAAGAAAGGGACCTTAGGGGAGGAGTCGGAACTGAAGCTTTCTTT.

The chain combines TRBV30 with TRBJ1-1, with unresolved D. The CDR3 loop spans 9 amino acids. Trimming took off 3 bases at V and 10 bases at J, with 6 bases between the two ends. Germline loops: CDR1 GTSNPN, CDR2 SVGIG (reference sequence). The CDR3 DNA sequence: TGTGCCTGGAGACCGGGAGCTTTCTTT. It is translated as CAWRPGAFF.

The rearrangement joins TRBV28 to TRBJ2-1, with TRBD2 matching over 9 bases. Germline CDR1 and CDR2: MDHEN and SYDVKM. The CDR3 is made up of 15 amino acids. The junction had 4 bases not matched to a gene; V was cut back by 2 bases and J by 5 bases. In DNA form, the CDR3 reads TGTGCCAGCAGTTTAGCGGGAGGGTGGGACAATGAGCAGTTCTTC. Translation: CASSLAGGWDNEQFF.

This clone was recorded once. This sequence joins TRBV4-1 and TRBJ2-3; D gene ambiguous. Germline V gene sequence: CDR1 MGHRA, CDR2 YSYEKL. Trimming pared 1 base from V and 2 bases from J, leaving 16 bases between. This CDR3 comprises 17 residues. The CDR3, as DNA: TGCGCCAGCAGCCAAGGGTTTGCTCGAGGACCCACAGATACGCAGTATTTT. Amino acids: CASSQGFARGPTDTQYF.

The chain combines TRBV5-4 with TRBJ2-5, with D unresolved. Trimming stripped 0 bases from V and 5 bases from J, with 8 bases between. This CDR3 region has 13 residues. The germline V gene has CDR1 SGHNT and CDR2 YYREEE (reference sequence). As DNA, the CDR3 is TGTGCCAGCAGCTTGGGCGAGAAGGAGACCCAGTACTTC. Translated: CASSLGEKETQYF.

CDR3 DNA: TGTGCCAGCAGCCCGGGTGGGGGTCAGCCCCAGCATTTT. Translated: CASSPGGGQPQHF. The chain recombines TRBV7-9 with TRBJ1-5; possibly TRBD1 for D (5 bases). The CDR3 runs 13 residues. Germline assignment: CDR1 SEHNR and CDR2 FQNEAQ (reference sequence). V shed 5 bases and J shed 6 bases, with 11 bases lying between them.

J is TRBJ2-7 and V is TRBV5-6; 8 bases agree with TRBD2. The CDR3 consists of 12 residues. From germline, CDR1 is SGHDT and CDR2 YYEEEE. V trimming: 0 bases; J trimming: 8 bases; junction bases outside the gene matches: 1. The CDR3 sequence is CASSLGSGKQYF. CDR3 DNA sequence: TGTGCCAGCAGCTTGGGTAGCGGGAAGCAGTACTTC. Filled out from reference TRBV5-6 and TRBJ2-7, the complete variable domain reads DAGVTQSPTHLIKTRGQQVTLRCSPKSGHDTVSWYQQALGQGPQFIFQYYEEEERQRGNFPDRFSGHQFPNYSSELNVNALLLGDSALYLCASSLGSGKQYFGPGTRLTVT.

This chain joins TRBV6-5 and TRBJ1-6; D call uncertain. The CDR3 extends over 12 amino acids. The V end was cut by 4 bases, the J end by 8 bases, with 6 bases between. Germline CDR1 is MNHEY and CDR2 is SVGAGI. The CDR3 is CASSFQDSPLHF. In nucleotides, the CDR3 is TGTGCCAGCAGTTTTCAGGATTCACCCCTCCACTTT.

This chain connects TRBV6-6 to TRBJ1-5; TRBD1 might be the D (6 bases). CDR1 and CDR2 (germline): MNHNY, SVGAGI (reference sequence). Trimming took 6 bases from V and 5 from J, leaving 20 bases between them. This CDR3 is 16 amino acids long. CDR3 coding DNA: TGTGCCAGCAGCTTTGTTAGGGGGGGCGGGTATCAGCCCCAGCATTTT. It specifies CASSFVRGGGYQPQHF.

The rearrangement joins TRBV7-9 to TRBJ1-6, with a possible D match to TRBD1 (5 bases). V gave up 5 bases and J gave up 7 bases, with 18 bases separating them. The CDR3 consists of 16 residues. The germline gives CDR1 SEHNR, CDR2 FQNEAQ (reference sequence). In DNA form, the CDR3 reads TGTGCCAGCAGCCCCTATCGACAGCTAGAAAATTCACCCCTCCACTTT. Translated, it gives CASSPYRQLENSPLHF. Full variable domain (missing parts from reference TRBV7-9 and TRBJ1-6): DTGVSQNPRHKITKRGQNVTFRCDPISEHNRLYWYRQTLGQGPEFLTYFQNEAQLEKSRLLSDRFSAERPKGSFSTLEIQRTEQGDSAMYLCASSPYRQLENSPLHFGNGTRLTVT.

The chain's CDR3 is CASSTGDRVREQYF. DNA for the CDR3: TGTGCCAGCAGCACGGGGGACAGGGTCCGTGAGCAGTACTTC. The V gene is TRBV7-2, the J gene TRBJ2-7; 9 nucleotides agree with TRBD1. CDR3 length equals 14 residues. With V trimmed by 5 bases and J by 7 bases, 9 bases remained unmatched. Germline CDR1 SGHTA, CDR2 FQGNSA.

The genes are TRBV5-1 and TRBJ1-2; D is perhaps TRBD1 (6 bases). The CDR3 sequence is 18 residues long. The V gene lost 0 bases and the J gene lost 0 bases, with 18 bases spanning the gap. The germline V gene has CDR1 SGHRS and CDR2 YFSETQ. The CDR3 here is CASSLVPVGGGANYGYTF. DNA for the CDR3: TGCGCCAGCAGCTTGGTGCCAGTCGGAGGGGGAGCTAACTATGGCTACACCTTC.

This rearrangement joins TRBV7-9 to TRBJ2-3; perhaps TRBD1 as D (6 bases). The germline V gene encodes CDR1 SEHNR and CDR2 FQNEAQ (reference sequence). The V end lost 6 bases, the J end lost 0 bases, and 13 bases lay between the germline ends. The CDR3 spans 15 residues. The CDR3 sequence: CASRRGGSSTDTQYF. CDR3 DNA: TGTGCCAGCAGGCGAGGGGGATCTAGCACAGATACGCAGTATTTT.

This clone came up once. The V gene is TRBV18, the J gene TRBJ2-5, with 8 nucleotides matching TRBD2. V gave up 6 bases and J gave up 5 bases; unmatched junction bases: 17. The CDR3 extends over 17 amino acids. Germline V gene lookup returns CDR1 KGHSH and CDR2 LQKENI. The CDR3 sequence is CASSPSNQRESRETQYF. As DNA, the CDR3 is TGTGCCAGCTCCCCAAGCAACCAGCGGGAGAGTCGTGAGACCCAGTACTTC.

Here the CDR3 reads CASIPGGQLYGYTF. CDR3 nucleotide sequence: TGTGCCAGTATTCCGGGCGGACAGCTCTATGGCTACACCTTC. This rearrangement joins TRBV19 to TRBJ1-2; TRBD1 might be the D (6 bases). V lost 7 bases and J lost 4, with 16 bases in between. This CDR3 is built from 14 residues. Germline V lookup: CDR1 LNHDA, CDR2 SQIVND (reference sequence).